A single T cell receptor beta chain is shown here with its context. The antigen is undetermined. From the reads, TCRdb called clonotypes with MiXCR, one entry per CDR3 protein. The table lists about 920,000 distinct CDR3 sequences, less than 40% of them singletons, with around an eighth in the top ten. This specimen belongs to a study of T cell repertoires in cytomegalovirus infection. Across the whole study: Use of recently identified HLA-C-restricted and well-studied HLA-B-restricted CMV epitopes was part of the study. Matching HLA type, along with CMV infection, was indicated by public TCR beta signatures. Study results and limitations: The cumulative frequency of public TCR beta families distinguished individuals who carried CMV together with the relevant HLA. The ex vivo response was dominated by HLA-C-restricted CMV-specific TCR beta clonotypes.

In germline, CDR1 is SEHNR, CDR2 FQNEAQ (reference sequence). The CDR3 loop spans 17 amino acids. The ends were cut back, 5 bases at V and 0 bases at J, with 17 bases in the middle. The sequence came from a human donor in good health (CMV status not recorded). Some clones in this sample may be carry-over from other donors' samples. The chain is built from TRBV7-9 and TRBJ2-1, with D possibly TRBD1 on 5 matching bases. This specimen was cultured CD8+ T cells from PBMCs, taken from culture after CMV antigen stimulation. The CDR3 is CASSPHSRTSSYNEQFF. The CDR3 bases are TGTGCCAGCAGCCCTCATAGCCGGACAAGCTCCTACAATGAGCAGTTCTTC.